This T cell receptor (beta chain) appears in the sequencing data of a study of shared clonotypes between healthy human individuals. General observations from the study: Estimated richness values were generally larger in naive subsets than in memory subsets.

As handled by the study authors: ImmunoSEQ output lacked quality scores and full-length reads, limiting matched filtering. Produced via immunoSEQ multiplex PCR; TCRdb's table is partial and in-frame only. The D gene and trimming were derived from the DNA, and the V and J assignments and clone size from that table. This sample has roughly 1,100,000 clones, with about 75% found just once. The germline gives CDR1 WSHSY, CDR2 SAAADI. V lost 4 bases and J lost 4, with 11 bases in between. The CDR3 is 14 amino acids. A CD45RA-negative memory subset and a CD45RA+ naive subset were separated from the CD4+ cells. This clone was recorded at least ten times. The antigen remains unidentified. Other nucleotide sequences in the sample specify the same CDR3.

The chain recombines TRBV10-2 with TRBJ2-1; no clear D. This TCR came from a man between 18 and 29 years old in good health. Sequencing input: memory CD4+ T cells sorted from blood. Sample subset: CD45RA-negative fraction. The DNA for the CDR3 is TGCGCCAGCAGTGTAGGCGCTTTATACAATGAGCAGTTCTTC. Encoded protein: CASSVGALYNEQFF.